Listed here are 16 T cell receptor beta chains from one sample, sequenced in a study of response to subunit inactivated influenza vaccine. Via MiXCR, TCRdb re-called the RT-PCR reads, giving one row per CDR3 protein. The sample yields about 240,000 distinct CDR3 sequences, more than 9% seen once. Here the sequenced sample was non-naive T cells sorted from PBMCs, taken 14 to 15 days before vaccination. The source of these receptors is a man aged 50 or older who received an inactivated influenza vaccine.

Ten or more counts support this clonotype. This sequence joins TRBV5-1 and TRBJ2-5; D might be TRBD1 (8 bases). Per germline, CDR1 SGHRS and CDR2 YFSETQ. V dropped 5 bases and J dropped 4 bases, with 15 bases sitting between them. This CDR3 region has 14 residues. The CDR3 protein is CASSLQGGSETQYF. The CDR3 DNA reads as TGCGCCAGCAGTTTACAGGGGGGGTCAGAGACCCAGTACTTC.

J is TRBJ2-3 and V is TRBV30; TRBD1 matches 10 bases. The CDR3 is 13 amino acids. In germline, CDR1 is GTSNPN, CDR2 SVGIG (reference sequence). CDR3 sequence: CALDRGRGDTQYF. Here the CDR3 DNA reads TGTGCTCTTGACAGGGGGCGTGGAGATACGCAGTATTTT.

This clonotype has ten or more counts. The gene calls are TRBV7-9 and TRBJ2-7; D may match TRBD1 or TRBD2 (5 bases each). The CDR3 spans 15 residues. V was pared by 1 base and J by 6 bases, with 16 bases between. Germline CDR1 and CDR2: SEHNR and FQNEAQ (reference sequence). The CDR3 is CASSLVKGTSPEQYF. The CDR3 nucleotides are TGTGCCAGCAGCTTAGTCAAGGGGACCTCTCCCGAGCAGTACTTC.

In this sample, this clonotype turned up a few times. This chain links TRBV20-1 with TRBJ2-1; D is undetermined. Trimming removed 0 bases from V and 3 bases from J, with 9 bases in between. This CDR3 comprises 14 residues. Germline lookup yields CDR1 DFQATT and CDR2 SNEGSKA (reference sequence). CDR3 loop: CSAREGSDYNEQFF. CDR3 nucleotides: TGCAGTGCTAGAGAGGGATCGGACTACAATGAGCAGTTCTTC.

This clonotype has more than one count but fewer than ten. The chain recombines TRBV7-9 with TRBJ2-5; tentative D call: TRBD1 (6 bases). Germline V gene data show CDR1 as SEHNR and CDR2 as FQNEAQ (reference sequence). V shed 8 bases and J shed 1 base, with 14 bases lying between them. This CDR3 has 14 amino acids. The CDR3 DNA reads TGTGCCAGCGCCGGCCAGGGGCTCCAAGAGACCCAGTACTTC. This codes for CASAGQGLQETQYF.

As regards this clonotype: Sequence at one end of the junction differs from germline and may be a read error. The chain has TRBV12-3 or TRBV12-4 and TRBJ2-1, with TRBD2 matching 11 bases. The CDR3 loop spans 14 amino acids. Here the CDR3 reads CASSFSGRAIRVVF. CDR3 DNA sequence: TGTGCCAGCAGTTTTAGCGGGAGGGCCATAAGGGTGGTCTTC.

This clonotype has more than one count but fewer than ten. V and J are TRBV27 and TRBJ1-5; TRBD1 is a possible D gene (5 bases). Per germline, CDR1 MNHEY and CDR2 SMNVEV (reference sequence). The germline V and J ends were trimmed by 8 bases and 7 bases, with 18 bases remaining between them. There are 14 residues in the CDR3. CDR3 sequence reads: CASAAGGVNQPQHF. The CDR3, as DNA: TGTGCCAGCGCCGCGGGAGGGGTAAACCAGCCCCAGCATTTT.

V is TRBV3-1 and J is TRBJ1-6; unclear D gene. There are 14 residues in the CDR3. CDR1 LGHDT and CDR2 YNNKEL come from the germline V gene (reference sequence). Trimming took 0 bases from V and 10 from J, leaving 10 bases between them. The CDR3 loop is CASSQDQGRSPLHF. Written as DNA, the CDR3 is TGTGCCAGCAGCCAAGATCAAGGGCGCTCACCCCTCCACTTT.

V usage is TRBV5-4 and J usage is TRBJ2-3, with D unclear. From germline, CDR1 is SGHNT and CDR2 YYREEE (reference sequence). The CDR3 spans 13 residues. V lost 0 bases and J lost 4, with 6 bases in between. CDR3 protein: CASSLERPDTQYF. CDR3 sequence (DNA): TGTGCCAGCAGCTTGGAACGGCCAGATACGCAGTATTTT.

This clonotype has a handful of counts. The CDR3 protein is CSARPGHMNTEAFF. The CDR3 DNA follows: TGCAGTGCTAGACCGGGTCATATGAACACTGAAGCTTTCTTT. The genes are TRBV20-1 and TRBJ1-1; D gene ambiguous. In germline, CDR1 is DFQATT, CDR2 SNEGSKA (reference sequence). V was clipped by 2 bases and J by 0 bases, with 10 bases between them. This CDR3 contains 14 residues.

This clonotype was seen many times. The CDR3: CASRPWGPLSNQPQHF. CDR3 nucleotides: TGTGCCAGCCGCCCGTGGGGCCCTCTGAGCAATCAGCCCCAGCATTTT. This rearrangement joins TRBV6-2 or TRBV6-3 to TRBJ1-5; D perhaps matches TRBD1 (5 bases). Germline loops: CDR1 MNHEY, CDR2 SVGEGT. This CDR3 comprises 16 residues. V was trimmed by 8 bases and J by 1 base, leaving 18 bases between them.

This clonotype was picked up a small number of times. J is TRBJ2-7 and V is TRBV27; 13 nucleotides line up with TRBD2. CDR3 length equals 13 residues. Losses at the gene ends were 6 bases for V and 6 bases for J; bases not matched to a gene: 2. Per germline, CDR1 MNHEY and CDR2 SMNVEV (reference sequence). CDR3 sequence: CASRGLAGREQYF. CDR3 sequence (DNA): TGTGCCAGCAGGGGACTAGCGGGGCGCGAGCAGTACTTC.

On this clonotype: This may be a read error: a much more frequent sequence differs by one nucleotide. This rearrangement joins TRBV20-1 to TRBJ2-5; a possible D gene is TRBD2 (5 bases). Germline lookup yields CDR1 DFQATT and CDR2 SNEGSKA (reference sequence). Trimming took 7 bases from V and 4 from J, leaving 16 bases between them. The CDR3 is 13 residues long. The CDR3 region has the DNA TGCAGTGTCCCTCTCAGCGGAGGAGAGACCCAGTACTTC. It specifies CSVPLSGGETQYF.

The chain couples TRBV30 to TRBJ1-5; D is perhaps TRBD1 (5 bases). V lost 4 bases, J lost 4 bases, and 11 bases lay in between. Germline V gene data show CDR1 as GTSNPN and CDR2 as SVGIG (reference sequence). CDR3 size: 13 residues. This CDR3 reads CAWNLQGNQPQHF. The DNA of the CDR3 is TGTGCCTGGAATTTGCAGGGTAATCAGCCCCAGCATTTT.

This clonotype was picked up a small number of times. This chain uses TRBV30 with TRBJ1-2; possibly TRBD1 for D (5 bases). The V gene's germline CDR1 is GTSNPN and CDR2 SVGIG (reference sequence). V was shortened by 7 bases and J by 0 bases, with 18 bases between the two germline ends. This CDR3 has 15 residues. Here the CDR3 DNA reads TGTGCCTCGCACCGTCCGGGGGGAGCTAACTATGGCTACACCTTC. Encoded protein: CASHRPGGANYGYTF.

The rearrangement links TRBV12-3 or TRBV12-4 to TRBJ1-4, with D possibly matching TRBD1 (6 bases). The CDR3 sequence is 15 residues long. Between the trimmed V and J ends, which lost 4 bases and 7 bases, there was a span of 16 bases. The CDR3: CASSYKGGGVEKLFF. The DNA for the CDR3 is TGTGCCAGCAGTTACAAAGGAGGGGGGGTTGAAAAACTGTTTTTT.